The present T cell receptor (beta chain) was sequenced within a study of T-cell reconstitution after alpha-beta-depleted transplantation in children. Points from the study as a whole: There were reportedly several hundred expanded graft clones from which alpha-beta T cells came about two months after transplant.

V gave up 3 bases and J gave up 7 bases, with 13 bases separating them. The length of the CDR3 is 14 residues. Preparation of the TCRbeta library used unique molecular identifiers. TCRdb passed the PCR reads through MiXCR, listing each CDR3 protein once. This table has about 240,000 distinct CDR3 sequences, under 30% appearing once. This clonotype was picked up many times. The antigen is unknown. The sequences come from PBMCs, collected before TCRalphabeta/CD19-depleted stem cell transplant. The V and J genes are TRBV12-3 or TRBV12-4 and TRBJ2-1; D is possibly TRBD2 (6 bases). The receptor's source is a girl aged 2 to 10 with Fanconi anemia, due to receive a stem cell transplant. The CDR3 DNA reads TGTGCCAGCAGTTTCCCGGACTACCTGAATGAGCAGTTCTTC. Its translation is CASSFPDYLNEQFF.